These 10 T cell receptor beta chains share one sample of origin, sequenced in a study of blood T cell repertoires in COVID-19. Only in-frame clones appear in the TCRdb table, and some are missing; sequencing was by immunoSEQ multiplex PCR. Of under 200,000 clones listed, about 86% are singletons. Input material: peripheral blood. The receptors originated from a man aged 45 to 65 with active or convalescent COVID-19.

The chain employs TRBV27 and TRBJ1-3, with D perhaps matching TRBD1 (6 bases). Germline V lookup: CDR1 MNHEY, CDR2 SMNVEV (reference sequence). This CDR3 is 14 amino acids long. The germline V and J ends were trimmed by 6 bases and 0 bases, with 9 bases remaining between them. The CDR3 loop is CASRDRSSGNTIYF. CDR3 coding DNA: TGTGCCAGCAGAGACAGGAGCTCTGGAAACACCATATATTTT.

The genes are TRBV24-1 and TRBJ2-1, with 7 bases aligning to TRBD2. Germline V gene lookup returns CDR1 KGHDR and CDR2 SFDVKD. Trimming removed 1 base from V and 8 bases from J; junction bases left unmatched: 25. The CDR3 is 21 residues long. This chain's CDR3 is CATSDLTRGEAGSLAGDEQFF. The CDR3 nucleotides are TGTGCCACCAGTGATTTAACTAGGGGTGAGGCGGGAAGCCTCGCGGGGGATGAGCAGTTCTTC.

In DNA, the CDR3 is TGTGCCAGCAGTTTCCTACCAGGACAAGGGACCTACGAGCAGTACTTC. This sequence encodes CASSFLPGQGTYEQYF. The rearrangement uses TRBV27 and TRBJ2-7; D possibly corresponds to TRBD1 (5 bases). Between the trimmed V and J ends, which lost 3 bases and 2 bases, there was a span of 17 bases. This CDR3 contains 16 residues. The germline gives CDR1 MNHEY, CDR2 SMNVEV (reference sequence).

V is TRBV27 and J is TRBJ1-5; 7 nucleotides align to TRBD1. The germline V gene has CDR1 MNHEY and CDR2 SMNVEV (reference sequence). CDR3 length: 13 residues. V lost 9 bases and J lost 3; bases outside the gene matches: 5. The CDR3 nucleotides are TGTGCCAGTCAGACAGGGCCCAATCAGCCCCAGCATTTT. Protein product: CASQTGPNQPQHF.

CDR3 loop: CASQRLADRHEQYF. The CDR3 nucleotides are TGTGCCAGCCAAAGACTAGCGGATCGCCACGAGCAGTACTTC. The rearrangement links TRBV7-2 to TRBJ2-7; 9 nucleotides agree with TRBD2. The CDR3 consists of 14 residues. The trim removed 8 bases at V and 5 bases at J, leaving 10 bases unmatched. The V gene's germline CDR1 is SGHTA and CDR2 FQGNSA.

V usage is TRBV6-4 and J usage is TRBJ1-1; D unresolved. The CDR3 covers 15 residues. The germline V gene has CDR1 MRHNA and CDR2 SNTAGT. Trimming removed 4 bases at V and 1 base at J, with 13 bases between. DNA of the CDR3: TGTGCCAGCAGTGCCCTCCCAGGCCCGAACACTGAAGCTTTCTTT. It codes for CASSALPGPNTEAFF.

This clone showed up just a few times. CDR3 residues: CATSSRTSGGLKQFF. CDR3 DNA: TGTGCCACCTCGTCAAGGACTAGCGGGGGCCTGAAGCAGTTCTTC. The rearrangement uses TRBV24-1 and TRBJ2-1, with 13 nucleotides matching TRBD2. V shed 9 bases and J 11 bases; nucleotides not matched to a gene: 12. The CDR3 runs to 15 residues. Germline V gene lookup returns CDR1 KGHDR and CDR2 SFDVKD.

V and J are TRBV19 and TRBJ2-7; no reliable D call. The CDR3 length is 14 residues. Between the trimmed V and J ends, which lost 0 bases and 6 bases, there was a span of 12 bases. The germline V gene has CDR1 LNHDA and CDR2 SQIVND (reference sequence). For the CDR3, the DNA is TGTGCCAGTAGTATAGAGACCACTCGCGGCGAGCAGTACTTC. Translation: CASSIETTRGEQYF. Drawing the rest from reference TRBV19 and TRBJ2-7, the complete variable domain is DGGITQSPKYLFRKEGQNVTLSCEQNLNHDAMYWYRQDPGQGLRLIYYSQIVNDFQKGDIAEGYSVSREKKESFPLTVTSAQKNPTAFYLCASSIETTRGEQYFGPGTRLTVT.

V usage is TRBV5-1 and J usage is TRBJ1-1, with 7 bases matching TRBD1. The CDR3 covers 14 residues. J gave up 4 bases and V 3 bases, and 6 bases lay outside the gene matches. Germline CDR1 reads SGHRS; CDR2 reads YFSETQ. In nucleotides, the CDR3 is TGCGCCAGCAGCTCGACAGGGAGAGGCACTGAAGCTTTCTTT. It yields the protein CASSSTGRGTEAFF.

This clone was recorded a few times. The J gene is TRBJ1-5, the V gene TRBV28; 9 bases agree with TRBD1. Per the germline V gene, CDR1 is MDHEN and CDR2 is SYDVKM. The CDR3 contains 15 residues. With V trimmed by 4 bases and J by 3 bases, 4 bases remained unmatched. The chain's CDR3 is CASSSTGGLNQPQHF. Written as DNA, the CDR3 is TGTGCCAGCAGTTCCACAGGGGGCCTCAATCAGCCCCAGCATTTT.